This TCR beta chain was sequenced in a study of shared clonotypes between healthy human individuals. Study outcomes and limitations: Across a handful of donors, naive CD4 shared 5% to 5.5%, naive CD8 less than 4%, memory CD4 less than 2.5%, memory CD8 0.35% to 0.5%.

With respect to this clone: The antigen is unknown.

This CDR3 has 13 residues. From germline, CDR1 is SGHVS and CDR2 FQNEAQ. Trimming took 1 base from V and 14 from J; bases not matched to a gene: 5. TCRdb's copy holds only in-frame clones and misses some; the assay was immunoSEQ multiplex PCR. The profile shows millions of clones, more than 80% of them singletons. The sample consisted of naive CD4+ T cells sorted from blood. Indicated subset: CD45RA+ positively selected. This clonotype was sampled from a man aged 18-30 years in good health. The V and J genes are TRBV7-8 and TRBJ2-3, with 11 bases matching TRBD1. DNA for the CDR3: TGTGCCAGCAGCTTAGTGGACAGGGGGCTTAGGTATTTT. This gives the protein CASSLVDRGLRYF.